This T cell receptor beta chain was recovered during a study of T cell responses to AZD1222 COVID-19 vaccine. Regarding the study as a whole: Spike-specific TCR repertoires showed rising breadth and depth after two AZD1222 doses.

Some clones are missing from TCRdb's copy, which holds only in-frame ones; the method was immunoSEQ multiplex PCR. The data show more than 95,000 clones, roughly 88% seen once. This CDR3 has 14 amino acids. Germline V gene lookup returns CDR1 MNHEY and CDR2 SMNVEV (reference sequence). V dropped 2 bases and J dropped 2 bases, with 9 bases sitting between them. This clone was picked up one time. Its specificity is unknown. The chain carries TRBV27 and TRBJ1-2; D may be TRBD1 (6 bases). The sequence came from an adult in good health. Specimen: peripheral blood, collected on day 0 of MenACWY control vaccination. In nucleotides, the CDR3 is TGTGCCAGCAGTTTAGCGGGGGGCAACTATGGCTACACCTTC. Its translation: CASSLAGGNYGYTF.